Shown below are 23 T cell receptor beta chains from a single sample sequenced in a study of T cell repertoires in cytomegalovirus infection (dated by TCRdb to the late 2010s). Sequenced using an Illumina HiSeq 1500. The raw public data were reprocessed by TCRdb itself: fastp quality trimming at Q25, MiXCR clonotype calling, in-frame beta chains only. All rows with the same CDR3 protein become a single entry with the most common DNA and genes. The sample profile shows some 180,000 distinct CDR3 sequences; roughly 9% of them were found once. 4.6% of the sample rests with the top ten. Sequenced input: PBMCs. These TCRs come from a human donor in good health (CMV status not recorded). Some clones in this sample may be carry-over from other donors' samples.

The chain couples TRBV24-1 to TRBJ2-3; D is unresolved. Trimming removed 1 base at V and 2 bases at J, with 6 bases between. This CDR3 is 14 amino acids long. From germline, CDR1 is KGHDR and CDR2 SFDVKD. DNA for the CDR3: TGTGCCACCAGTGATTTTCTTTCCACAGATACGCAGTATTTT. It is translated as CATSDFLSTDTQYF.

This clonotype was seen at least ten times. The chain combines TRBV28 with TRBJ2-7, with 11 bases identical to TRBD2. The CDR3 extends over 15 amino acids. V was clipped by 6 bases and J by 3 bases; unmatched bases: 7. Looked up from germline, CDR1 is MDHEN and CDR2 is SYDVKM. CDR3 loop: CASRPTSGGDYEQYF. For the CDR3, the DNA is TGTGCCAGCAGACCTACTAGCGGGGGCGACTACGAGCAGTACTTC.

This chain connects TRBV5-5 to TRBJ1-2; D might be TRBD1 (5 bases). Germline-derived CDR1 and CDR2 are SGHKS and YYEKEE (reference sequence). The CDR3 has 13 residues. The ends were cut back, 4 bases at V and 8 bases at J, with 15 bases in the middle. The CDR3: CASSRGKTGGYTF. CDR3 in DNA: TGTGCCAGCAGCCGGGGGAAGACGGGAGGCTACACCTTC.

V is TRBV20-1 and J is TRBJ2-5; D gene ambiguous. V was trimmed by 4 bases and J by 1 base, leaving 10 bases between them. The germline V gene has CDR1 DFQATT and CDR2 SNEGSKA (reference sequence). The CDR3 sequence is 13 residues long. CDR3 region: CSANKEFQETQYF. The CDR3 DNA reads as TGCAGTGCTAATAAGGAATTCCAAGAGACCCAGTACTTC.

In its sample, this clonotype was seen many times. The rearrangement links TRBV2 to TRBJ1-1; D is unresolved. The germline V gene has CDR1 SNHLY and CDR2 FYNNEI. This CDR3 contains 13 residues. The ends were cut back, 6 bases at V and 1 base at J, with 9 bases in the middle. The DNA for the CDR3 is TGTGCCAGCAGGGGGATCAGGAACACTGAAGCTTTCTTT. As protein: CASRGIRNTEAFF.

The rearrangement uses TRBV19 and TRBJ1-5, with D hard to call. The CDR3 covers 18 residues. V lost 3 bases and J 0 bases, leaving 18 bases between the germline ends. Germline loops: CDR1 LNHDA, CDR2 SQIVND (reference sequence). CDR3 DNA sequence: TGTGCCAGTAGTATTCGTTACCCCCGGAGTTATAGCAATCAGCCCCAGCATTTT. It specifies CASSIRYPRSYSNQPQHF.

This clonotype was found a few times. The chain couples TRBV20-1 to TRBJ2-3, with 8 positions matching TRBD2. V was clipped by 3 bases and J by 0 bases; unmatched bases: 5. Germline CDR1 is DFQATT and CDR2 is SNEGSKA (reference sequence). The CDR3 spans 15 residues. CDR3 DNA: TGCAGTGCTAGCCCGGGGGGGCTAAGCACAGATACGCAGTATTTT. Translated, it gives CSASPGGLSTDTQYF.

Only a few counts were recorded for this clonotype. The V gene is TRBV9, the J gene TRBJ2-5; weak D call: TRBD2 (6 bases). The CDR3 sequence is 15 residues long. V lost 4 bases and J lost 5, with 18 bases in between. CDR1 is SGDLS, CDR2 YYNGEE, per germline. CDR3 DNA sequence: TGTGCCAGCAGCTCGGATGGGGGGTTCCAGGAGACCCAGTACTTC. Translation: CASSSDGGFQETQYF.

This clonotype was observed many times. V gene TRBV24-1 combines with J gene TRBJ2-5, with no clear D. This CDR3 comprises 15 residues. Trimming pared 4 bases from V and 5 bases from J, leaving 16 bases between. Looked up from germline, CDR1 is KGHDR and CDR2 is SFDVKD. The CDR3 spells CATSDPRLGAETQYF. DNA for the CDR3: TGTGCCACCAGTGACCCAAGACTGGGTGCGGAGACCCAGTACTTC.

V gene TRBV29-1 combines with J gene TRBJ2-1, with D perhaps given as TRBD1 or TRBD2 (5 bases each). The germline gives CDR1 SQVTM, CDR2 ANQGSEA. The CDR3 covers 12 residues. CDR3 amino acids: CRTKSGANEQFF. In DNA form, the CDR3 reads TGCAGAACCAAATCCGGGGCCAATGAGCAGTTCTTC.

In this sample, this clonotype turned up many times. The CDR3 DNA sequence: TGTGCCAGCAGTGAGAAGGGCGGCTGGGGCTACACCTTC. It specifies CASSEKGGWGYTF. The gene calls are TRBV2 and TRBJ1-2; D uncertain. The CDR3 runs 13 residues. Trimming stripped 3 bases from V and 8 bases from J, with 13 bases between. In germline, CDR1 is SNHLY, CDR2 FYNNEI.

This clonotype came up a few times. The chain links TRBV29-1 to TRBJ2-3; D call uncertain. Germline assignment: CDR1 SQVTM and CDR2 ANQGSEA. The CDR3 has 13 residues. V lost 6 bases and J 2 bases, leaving 12 bases between the germline ends. CDR3 DNA sequence: TGCAGCGTGGCCACCGGGCTCACAGATACGCAGTATTTT. This translates into CSVATGLTDTQYF.

This clonotype has just a few counts. The rearrangement links TRBV5-6 to TRBJ2-3; a weak D match, TRBD2 (6 bases). The germline CDR1 and CDR2 sequences are SGHDT and YYEEEE. Trimming left V 7 bases short and J 2 bases short, with 17 bases between. The CDR3 covers 15 residues. CDR3 DNA sequence: TGTGCCAGCGGATCTCTAGCGAGTCCCACAGATACGCAGTATTTT. Translated, it gives CASGSLASPTDTQYF.

In its sample, this clonotype was seen many times. The rearrangement joins TRBV7-2 to TRBJ1-6, with a weak D call TRBD1 (5 bases). From germline, CDR1 is SGHTA and CDR2 FQGNSA. V was cut by 4 bases and J by 9 bases, with 16 bases left in between. This CDR3 has 15 residues. The CDR3 spells CASSSRDLGGSPLHF. CDR3 in DNA: TGTGCCAGCAGCTCCCGGGACTTAGGTGGTTCACCCCTCCACTTT.

This clonotype showed up many times. The chain joins TRBV7-3 to TRBJ2-7; D is undetermined. Trimming shortened V by 2 bases and J by 5 bases, and 13 bases separated the two germline ends. CDR1 SGHTA and CDR2 FQGTGA come from the germline V gene. CDR3 size: 14 residues. The CDR3 nucleotides are TGTGCCAGCAGCTTACTCACAAGGTCCCACGAGCAGTACTTC. Translation: CASSLLTRSHEQYF.

Many counts were recorded for this clonotype. J is TRBJ1-1 and V is TRBV7-2; D gene uncertain. The germline CDR1 and CDR2 sequences are SGHTA and FQGNSA. V gave up 5 bases and J gave up 0 bases, with 13 bases separating them. This CDR3 is 15 amino acids long. CDR3 bases: TGTGCCAGCAGCCAACCTAGGACCCTGAACACTGAAGCTTTCTTT. Encoded protein: CASSQPRTLNTEAFF.

This clonotype was seen only a few times. V is TRBV6-1 and J is TRBJ2-1, with TRBD2 matching 10 bases. Germline V gene data show CDR1 as MNHNS and CDR2 as SASEGT. J lost 1 base, V lost 6 bases, and 6 bases had no gene match. The CDR3 spans 16 residues. Written as DNA, the CDR3 is TGTGCCAGCAGGTCTAGCGGGGGCCCTTCCTACAATGAGCAGTTCTTC. Amino acid sequence: CASRSSGGPSYNEQFF.

This clonotype was observed many times. V is TRBV7-2 and J is TRBJ1-1; perhaps TRBD1 as D (6 bases). V lost 5 bases and J 5 bases, leaving 18 bases between the germline ends. Germline V gene data show CDR1 as SGHTA and CDR2 as FQGNSA. The CDR3 has 15 residues. The CDR3 spells CASSLQQGRGTEAFF. In DNA, the CDR3 is TGTGCCAGCAGCCTACAACAGGGCCGAGGGACTGAAGCTTTCTTT.

V gene TRBV7-2 combines with J gene TRBJ2-5; TRBD2 matches at 7 bases. V was clipped by 5 bases and J by 2 bases; unmatched bases: 8. The CDR3 runs to 15 residues. Germline-derived CDR1 and CDR2 are SGHTA and FQGNSA. The CDR3 region is CASSQQPGLQETQYF. The CDR3 coding sequence is TGTGCCAGCAGCCAACAACCGGGACTACAAGAGACCCAGTACTTC.

The chain uses TRBV19 and TRBJ2-1, with TRBD2 matching over 10 bases. This CDR3 is built from 15 residues. Germline values: CDR1 LNHDA, CDR2 SQIVND (reference sequence). J gave up 6 bases and V 4 bases, and 6 bases lay outside the gene matches. The CDR3 DNA follows: TGTGCCAGTAGTAGGCTAGCGGGGGAGCTCAATGAGCAGTTCTTC. Encoded protein: CASSRLAGELNEQFF.

This clonotype was observed at least ten times. The rearrangement links TRBV7-2 to TRBJ1-1, with a tentative D call TRBD1 (6 bases). Trimming shortened V by 5 bases and J by 4 bases, and 14 bases separated the two germline ends. CDR1 is SGHTA, CDR2 FQGNSA, per germline. CDR3 size: 14 residues. CDR3 bases: TGTGCCAGCAGCGGATCGGGCAGGGGCACTGAAGCTTTCTTT. Its protein product is CASSGSGRGTEAFF.

Regarding this clonotype: One base away lies a much larger clone, so this may be a sequencing read error. The CDR3 region has the DNA TGTGCCAGCAGCTTCCGGACAGGGGTAAATCAGCCCCGGCATTTT. Translated: CASSFRTGVNQPRHF. V is TRBV7-2 and J is TRBJ1-5, with 9 bases identical to TRBD1. The length of the CDR3 is 15 residues. Looked up from germline, CDR1 is SGHTA and CDR2 is FQGNSA.

This clonotype has more than one count but fewer than ten. The chain has TRBV10-2 and TRBJ2-2; the D gene is possibly TRBD2 (6 bases). There are 14 residues in the CDR3. Germline V gives CDR1 WSHSY, CDR2 SAAADI. Trimming stripped 3 bases from V and 5 bases from J, with 10 bases between. This CDR3 reads CASSELAWTGELFF. CDR3 DNA sequence: TGCGCCAGCAGTGAACTAGCATGGACCGGGGAGCTGTTTTTT.